The present T cell receptor beta chain was sequenced within a study of monozygotic twins with inflammatory bowel disease. Study-wide findings and caveats: Whether twins were concordant or discordant made no difference to repertoire similarity, possibly from limited power.

Germline CDR1 reads ENHRY; CDR2 reads SYGVKD. The CDR3 covers 14 residues. For this clonotype: Its target is unknown.

Each UMI, carrying a 6-nucleotide sample barcode, came from template switching. No DNA is given; TCRdb re-called the 5' RACE reads and lists each CDR3 protein once. The sample shows some 160,000 distinct CDR3 sequences, and about 8% sits with its ten largest clones. V gene TRBV10-3 combines with J gene TRBJ1-4. Sample: blood. The TCR comes from a human donor with ulcerative colitis or Crohn's disease, or a healthy co-twin of an affected twin (not recorded which). The CDR3: CAISDNHEGEKLFF.